This is a list of T cell receptor beta chains from one sample in a study of CD8 T cells in ankylosing spondylitis. A single record per CDR3 protein comes from TCRdb applying MiXCR to the 5' RACE reads. The repertoire includes about 110,000 distinct CDR3 sequences, around 24% of them detected once, and 12% sits in the top ten. Material: synovial fluid, either unsorted or a sorted T cell fraction (not recorded which). These receptors came from a male donor with ankylosing spondylitis. Both conserved end residues are part of each CDR3.

CDR3 protein	CDR3 length	V gene	J gene
CASSSRDQHTGELFF	15	TRBV5-1	TRBJ2-2
CASSLGPRSNYEQYF	15	TRBV12-3/TRBV12-4	TRBJ2-7
CASSQERYQPQHF	13	TRBV4-1	TRBJ1-5
CASSGWGAFF	10	TRBV7-2	TRBJ1-1
CSARGDGDQPQHF	13	TRBV20-1	TRBJ1-5
CASSFEVNEQYF	12	TRBV7-9	TRBJ2-7
CATSDLTSGSLGAYNEQFF	19	TRBV24-1	TRBJ2-1
CASSLRTSGFYNEQFF	16	TRBV5-1	TRBJ2-1
CAWTRGAKNIQYF	13	TRBV30	TRBJ2-4
CASSSGRTGANVLTF	15	TRBV5-1	TRBJ2-6
CASSFTGVNYGYTF	14	TRBV5-1	TRBJ1-2
CSARPRGGAPATDTQYF	17	TRBV20-1	TRBJ2-3
CASSDFQETQYF	12	TRBV5-1	TRBJ2-5
CSVLAGWHNEQFF	13	TRBV20-1	TRBJ2-1
CSVVLGGANDGYTF	14	TRBV29-1	TRBJ1-2
CASSLGGQGQPQHF	14	TRBV5-6	TRBJ1-5
CASSQVYATGGKNIQYF	17	TRBV4-2	TRBJ2-4
CASSQGSGGYNEQFF	15	TRBV3-1	TRBJ2-1
CAGKEEVGQPQHF	13	TRBV2	TRBJ1-5
CASSPQRNTEAFF	13	TRBV18	TRBJ1-1
CATSDLTGVEQFF	13	TRBV24-1	TRBJ2-1
CATSGAGTINTGELFF	16	TRBV15	TRBJ2-2
CASSETGASTDTQYF	15	TRBV2	TRBJ2-3
CASSLAGGSGRVKNIQYF	18	TRBV11-1	TRBJ2-4
CATSDTPHSGASSYEQYF	18	TRBV24-1	TRBJ2-7
CSVGENLQETQYF	13	TRBV29-1	TRBJ2-5
CASSLLSSGVRQETQYF	17	TRBV7-2	TRBJ2-5
CATSGQGENYGYTF	14	TRBV24-1	TRBJ1-2
CASRPRQGAGYGYTF	15	TRBV7-2	TRBJ1-2
CATSMRATANVLTF	14	TRBV15	TRBJ2-6
CASSPIREGVNEQFF	15	TRBV18	TRBJ2-1
CSARGNTGDSGANVLTF	17	TRBV20-1	TRBJ2-6
CASSPPGAGNTIYF	14	TRBV3-1	TRBJ1-3
CASSLKTGDQPQHF	14	TRBV7-2	TRBJ1-5
CASSILAPENNIQYF	15	TRBV19	TRBJ2-4
CASSQIPSGGSGETQYF	17	TRBV4-2	TRBJ2-5
CASSESSGRGPDTQYF	16	TRBV2	TRBJ2-3
CSAPLGGGRETQYF	14	TRBV20-1	TRBJ2-5
CSVPEPYNEQFF	12	TRBV29-1	TRBJ2-1
CASSLREDYGYTF	13	TRBV5-1	TRBJ1-2
CASMGPLSDTQYF	13	TRBV18	TRBJ2-3
CASSLKYIVAGGVAGELFF	19	TRBV11-1	TRBJ2-2
CASSLSGRAGDTQYF	15	TRBV27	TRBJ2-3
CASAGLAGAGEQFF	14	TRBV11-2	TRBJ2-1
CATSEYNEQFF	11	TRBV24-1	TRBJ2-1
CSVAMRYNEQFF	12	TRBV29-1	TRBJ2-1
CASSYGLNEQFF	12	TRBV6-2/TRBV6-3	TRBJ2-1
CASSLGLWDTDTQYF	15	TRBV27	TRBJ2-3
CACSGTAAGELFF	13	TRBV27	TRBJ2-2